Below are 26 T cell receptor beta chains sequenced from a single sample in a study of regulatory T cells in long-lasting Graves disease. The time point here: newly diagnosed GD, antithyroid drugs for less than 3 months. Extracted RNA from PBMCs served as the source of the TCR library. According to the study, TCR beta libraries were built with iRepertoire HTBI primers and CDR3-region Arm-PCR. TCRdb ran MiXCR on the multiplex PCR reads and lists one entry per CDR3 protein. The sample includes about 370,000 distinct CDR3 sequences, roughly a sixth seen only once; the top ten take about 20%. The sample here was peripheral blood mononuclear cells (PBMCs), taken at new diagnosis, from a patient treated with antithyroid drugs. The origin of the receptors is a female donor with Graves disease.

This clonotype occurred a few times. The rearrangement joins TRBV10-3 to TRBJ2-1; 9 positions agree with TRBD1. J lost 5 bases, V lost 6 bases, and 5 bases had no gene match. This CDR3 contains 14 residues. Germline V gene sequence: CDR1 ENHRY, CDR2 SYGVKD. The CDR3 region has the DNA TGTGCCATCAGCTGGGACAGGGACCACAATGAGCAGTTCTTC. Residues: CAISWDRDHNEQFF.

This clonotype appeared many times. CDR3 in DNA: TGCGCCAGCAGCCAAGATCCGAGGAGGCTGCCAGAGGGTGAGCAGTTCTTC. Translation gives CASSQDPRRLPEGEQFF. V usage is TRBV4-1 and J usage is TRBJ2-1; the D gene is possibly TRBD2 (5 bases). This CDR3 comprises 17 residues. Trimming removed 0 bases from V and 9 bases from J, with 21 bases in between. The germline CDR1 and CDR2 sequences are MGHRA and YSYEKL.

Many counts were recorded for this clonotype. The gene calls are TRBV19 and TRBJ2-7; the D gene is possibly TRBD1 (5 bases). The CDR3 spans 13 residues. V was trimmed by 9 bases and J by 3 bases, leaving 15 bases between them. CDR1 LNHDA and CDR2 SQIVND come from the germline V gene (reference sequence). CDR3 nucleotide sequence: TGTGCCAGCAGATCTGGCCAGGGCTACGAGCAGTACTTC. Residues: CASRSGQGYEQYF.

This clonotype has only a few counts. The chain has TRBV28 and TRBJ1-3, with TRBD1 matching over 7 bases. CDR1 and CDR2 (germline): MDHEN, SYDVKM. CDR3 length: 14 amino acids. V gave up 7 bases and J gave up 8 bases; unmatched junction bases: 11. The DNA of the CDR3 is TGTGCCAGCACCGAAGGGGCAGGGGGGGACACCATATATTTT. Its protein product is CASTEGAGGDTIYF.

This clonotype showed up many times. The gene calls are TRBV12-3 or TRBV12-4 and TRBJ2-7; TRBD1 matches 7 bases. This CDR3 comprises 17 residues. With 3 bases clipped from V and 2 bases from J, the junction kept 13 bases outside the gene matches. The CDR3 loop is CASSFRLSPTGTYEQYF. The CDR3 DNA reads TGTGCCAGCAGTTTTCGCCTATCCCCGACAGGGACCTACGAGCAGTACTTC.

This clonotype was seen at least ten times. The V gene is TRBV30, the J gene TRBJ2-7; D remains ambiguous. The CDR3 is 14 amino acids. The germline gives CDR1 GTSNPN, CDR2 SVGIG (reference sequence). The V end was cut by 2 bases, the J end by 0 bases, with 11 bases between. In nucleotides, the CDR3 is TGTGCCTGGAGTTTGGGGTCGCGCTCCTACGAGCAGTACTTC. It specifies CAWSLGSRSYEQYF.

The chain links TRBV9 to TRBJ2-5; no firm D call. Between the trimmed V and J ends, which lost 4 bases and 2 bases, there was a span of 9 bases. Per the germline V gene, CDR1 is SGDLS and CDR2 is YYNGEE. The CDR3 is 13 residues long. The CDR3 bases are TGTGCCAGCAGCACCTCGCCTCAAGAGACCCAGTACTTC. It is translated as CASSTSPQETQYF.

This clonotype was observed a handful of times. The rearrangement joins TRBV14 to TRBJ2-3; D call uncertain. The CDR3 spans 18 residues. The V gene's germline CDR1 is SGHDN and CDR2 FVKESK. V lost 0 bases, J lost 0 bases, and 16 bases lay in between. The CDR3 spells CASSQDFRPGPSTDTQYF. The CDR3 nucleotides are TGTGCCAGCAGCCAAGATTTTAGGCCAGGACCTAGCACAGATACGCAGTATTTT.

V usage is TRBV19 and J usage is TRBJ2-2, with 8 bases aligning to TRBD2. The CDR3 consists of 15 residues. The germline gives CDR1 LNHDA, CDR2 SQIVND (reference sequence). V lost 2 bases to trimming and J lost 5 bases; unmatched junction nucleotides: 4. Here the CDR3 reads CASSITASGTGELFF. The CDR3 DNA reads as TGTGCCAGTAGTATAACTGCTAGCGGGACCGGGGAGCTGTTTTTT.

This chain joins TRBV5-1 and TRBJ2-1; TRBD1 aligns across 9 bases. Germline CDR1 reads SGHRS; CDR2 reads YFSETQ. This CDR3 region has 16 residues. V lost 2 bases, J lost 4 bases, and 7 bases stayed unmatched. The CDR3 region is CASSFPGTGLYNEQFF. For the CDR3, the DNA is TGCGCCAGCAGCTTTCCCGGGACAGGGCTTTACAATGAGCAGTTCTTC.

The chain combines TRBV20-1 with TRBJ2-4, with D perhaps matching TRBD2 (6 bases). The CDR3 runs to 12 residues. The germline V gene has CDR1 DFQATT and CDR2 SNEGSKA (reference sequence). Between the trimmed V and J ends, which lost 3 bases and 6 bases, there was a span of 9 bases. Written as DNA, the CDR3 is TGCAGTGCTAGGGGACTCACAAACATTCAGTACTTC. It is translated as CSARGLTNIQYF.

At least ten counts were recorded for this clonotype. The V and J genes are TRBV5-1 and TRBJ2-2; D ambiguous. Germline assignment: CDR1 SGHRS and CDR2 YFSETQ. The CDR3 runs to 15 residues. The V end was cut by 2 bases, the J end by 7 bases, with 15 bases between. CDR3 DNA: TGCGCCAGCAGCTTCTGGCTCTCTTCAGGCGGGGAGCTGTTTTTT. Amino acids: CASSFWLSSGGELFF. The whole variable domain, remainder taken from reference TRBV5-1 and TRBJ2-2, is KAGVTQTPRYLIKTRGQQVTLSCSPISGHRSVSWYQQTPGQGLQFLFEYFSETQRNKGNFPGRFSGRQFSNSRSEMNVSTLELGDSALYLCASSFWLSSGGELFFGEGSRLTVL.

V is TRBV5-5 and J is TRBJ1-3; D may be TRBD1 (6 bases). The CDR3 has 15 residues. The V gene lost 4 bases and the J gene lost 0 bases, with 11 bases spanning the gap. Germline values: CDR1 SGHKS, CDR2 YYEKEE (reference sequence). DNA for the CDR3: TGTGCCAGCAGCCCCAGGGGTTTCTCTGGAAACACCATATATTTT. Protein: CASSPRGFSGNTIYF.

At least ten counts were recorded for this clonotype. The V gene is TRBV28, the J gene TRBJ2-1, with a possible D match to TRBD1 (5 bases). From germline, CDR1 is MDHEN and CDR2 SYDVKM. Trimming took off 3 bases at V and 10 bases at J, with 10 bases between the two ends. The CDR3 runs 12 residues. The CDR3 bases are TGTGCCAGCAGTTTGGGGCAGAAAGAGCAGTTCTTC. This sequence encodes CASSLGQKEQFF.

This clonotype was counted ten times or more. The rearrangement joins TRBV24-1 to TRBJ2-5; D is unclear. The length of the CDR3 is 14 residues. Trimming took 3 bases from V and 1 from J, leaving 8 bases between them. Germline-derived CDR1 and CDR2 are KGHDR and SFDVKD. CDR3 sequence: CATSDPAIQETQYF. CDR3 nucleotide sequence: TGTGCCACCAGTGATCCGGCGATCCAAGAGACCCAGTACTTC.

This clonotype was seen a handful of times. The rearrangement uses TRBV27 and TRBJ2-7, with no clear D. The V end lost 7 bases, the J end lost 6 bases, and 7 bases lay between the germline ends. The CDR3 extends over 10 amino acids. CDR1 and CDR2 (germline): MNHEY, SMNVEV (reference sequence). The DNA of the CDR3 is TGTGCCAGCATGGGGTCCGAGCAGTACTTC. It is translated as CASMGSEQYF.

In its sample, this clonotype was seen a few times. Given the absence of the conserved phenylalanine or tryptophan at the CDR3 end, a read error is likely. The V call is TRBV12-3 or TRBV12-4, the J call TRBJ2-5, with D possibly being TRBD2 (7 bases). V lost 3 bases, J lost 8 bases, and 22 bases lay in between. The CDR3 is 16 residues long. DNA of the CDR3: TGTGCCAGCAGTTTCGAGGGGGGGGGGGGAATCGGTACCCAGTACTCC. Translation: CASSFEGGGGIGTQYS.

This clonotype has a handful of counts. This sequence joins TRBV20-1 and TRBJ2-3, with 12 bases lining up with TRBD2. The junction had 12 bases not matched to a gene; V was cut back by 5 bases and J by 0 bases. The CDR3 sequence is 18 residues long. The germline V gene has CDR1 DFQATT and CDR2 SNEGSKA (reference sequence). The CDR3 region has the DNA TGCAGTGCTCCCGGACTAGCGGGAATCCCATTAAGCACAGATACGCAGTATTTT. Translated, it gives CSAPGLAGIPLSTDTQYF.

This clonotype showed up many times. This chain joins TRBV24-1 and TRBJ2-1, with D hard to call. The J call may not be correct, given that the DNA end is closer to TRBJ2-5. Germline values: CDR1 KGHDR, CDR2 SFDVKD. The CDR3 extends over 15 amino acids. The CDR3 here is CATSDSRLGSETQYF. The CDR3, as DNA: TGTGCCACCAGTGATTCCCGCCTAGGAAGCGAGACCCAGTACTTC.

Only a few counts were recorded for this clonotype. The V gene is TRBV20-1, the J gene TRBJ2-2, with 9 bases that match TRBD2. Germline V gene data show CDR1 as DFQATT and CDR2 as SNEGSKA (reference sequence). The CDR3 loop spans 16 amino acids. V lost 3 bases and J lost 7; bases outside the gene matches: 12. For the CDR3, the DNA is TGCAGTGCTAGTTTAGGCGGGGGGGTCGTCAGCGGGGAGCTGTTTTTT. It yields the protein CSASLGGGVVSGELFF.

This clonotype was seen at least ten times. The chain couples TRBV4-1 to TRBJ1-2; 8 bases align to TRBD1. Germline assignment: CDR1 MGHRA and CDR2 YSYEKL. The trim removed 2 bases at V and 7 bases at J, leaving 6 bases unmatched. The CDR3 length is 14 residues. CDR3 coding DNA: TGCGCCAGCAGCCAACGGCAGGGGGCGGTTGGCTACACCTTC. Its translation: CASSQRQGAVGYTF.

The rearrangement links TRBV12-3 or TRBV12-4 to TRBJ1-4, with no clear D. The V end lost 0 bases, the J end lost 7 bases, and 9 bases lay between the germline ends. The CDR3 totals 14 residues. The CDR3 reads CASSLAGPVEKLFF. The CDR3 coding sequence is TGTGCCAGCAGTTTAGCAGGGCCGGTTGAAAAACTGTTTTTT.

The table lists this clonotype with many counts. The CDR3 DNA sequence: TGTGCCAGCAGCTTCTCGCGGGGGAACACCGGGGAGCTGTTTTTT. It is translated as CASSFSRGNTGELFF. This chain connects TRBV11-2 to TRBJ2-2; D may be TRBD2 (6 bases). The V and J ends lost 3 bases and 1 base respectively, with 9 bases between them. The CDR3 extends over 15 amino acids. Per germline, CDR1 SGHAT and CDR2 FQNNGV. Supplemented by reference TRBV11-2 and TRBJ2-2, the full variable domain reads EAGVAQSPRYKIIEKRQSVAFWCNPISGHATLYWYQQILGQGPKLLIQFQNNGVVDDSQLPKDRFSAERLKGVDSTLKIQPAKLEDSAVYLCASSFSRGNTGELFFGEGSRLTVL.

This clonotype came up many times. The chain has TRBV2 and TRBJ2-5, with a tentative D call TRBD2 (6 bases). The CDR3 sequence is 16 residues long. Between the trimmed V and J ends, which lost 4 bases and 2 bases, there was a span of 17 bases. CDR1 and CDR2 from the germline V gene are SNHLY and FYNNEI. CDR3 protein: CASSGGLLLRQETQYF. As DNA, the CDR3 is TGTGCCAGCAGTGGGGGACTGCTGTTACGGCAAGAGACCCAGTACTTC.

This clonotype was detected ten times or more. The V gene is TRBV28, the J gene TRBJ2-7; D is uncertain. The germline V gene encodes CDR1 MDHEN and CDR2 SYDVKM. The CDR3 consists of 12 residues. The ends were cut back, 3 bases at V and 12 bases at J, with 15 bases in the middle. Written as DNA, the CDR3 is TGTGCCAGCAGTTTTTCGCGCACGGCCCGGTACTTC. Protein sequence: CASSFSRTARYF.

The CDR3: CASSDRLSSLDTGELFF. The CDR3 DNA reads as TGTGCCAGCAGCGACCGATTATCGAGCTTAGACACCGGGGAGCTGTTTTTT. This rearrangement joins TRBV6-2 or TRBV6-3 to TRBJ2-2, with D hard to call. V was cut by 6 bases and J by 3 bases, with 20 bases left in between. Germline assignment: CDR1 MNHEY and CDR2 SVGEGT. The CDR3 sequence is 17 residues long.